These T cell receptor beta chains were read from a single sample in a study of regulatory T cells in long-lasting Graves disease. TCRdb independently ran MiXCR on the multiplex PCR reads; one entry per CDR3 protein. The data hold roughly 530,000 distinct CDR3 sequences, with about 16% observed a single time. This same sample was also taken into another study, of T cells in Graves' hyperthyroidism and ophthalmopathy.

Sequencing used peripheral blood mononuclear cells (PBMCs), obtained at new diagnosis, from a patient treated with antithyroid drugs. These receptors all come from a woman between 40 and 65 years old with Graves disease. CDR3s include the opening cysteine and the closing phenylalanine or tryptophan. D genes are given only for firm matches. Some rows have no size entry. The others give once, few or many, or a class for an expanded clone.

CDR3aa: CATRATSHVDEQFF; CDR3nt: TGTGCGACCAGGGCGACCAGTCACGTCGATGAGCAGTTCTTC; d_gene: .; abundance: many; j_gene: TRBJ2-1; v_gene: TRBV6-1; len: 14
CDR3aa: CASTIHSGADTQYF; CDR3nt: TGTGCCAGTACCATCCACTCTGGCGCAGATACGCAGTATTTT; d_gene: .; abundance: few; j_gene: TRBJ2-3; v_gene: TRBV19; len: 14
CDR3aa: CASSLTGYLQGETQYF; CDR3nt: TGCGCCAGCAGCCTGACAGGATACCTCCAGGGGGAGACCCAGTACTTC; d_gene: .; abundance: many; j_gene: TRBJ2-5; v_gene: TRBV4-1; len: 16
CDR3aa: CASSLKLGKGRQETQYF; CDR3nt: TGTGCCAGCAGCTTGAAACTAGGCAAAGGGAGGCAAGAGACCCAGTACTTC; d_gene: .; abundance: .; j_gene: TRBJ2-5; v_gene: TRBV5-4; len: 17
CDR3aa: CASSVGSGAGVTEAFF; CDR3nt: TGTGCCAGCAGCGTAGGGAGCGGGGCAGGGGTGACTGAAGCTTTCTTT; d_gene: .; abundance: .; j_gene: TRBJ1-1; v_gene: TRBV9; len: 16
CDR3aa: CASKGYNEQFF; CDR3nt: TGTGCCAGCAAAGGGTACAATGAGCAGTTCTTC; d_gene: .; abundance: many; j_gene: TRBJ2-1; v_gene: TRBV2; len: 11
CDR3aa: CASRLAGSSTDTQYF; CDR3nt: TGTGCCAGCAGATTAGCGGGGAGTAGCACAGATACGCAGTATTTT; d_gene: TRBD2; abundance: .; j_gene: TRBJ2-3; v_gene: TRBV12-3/TRBV12-4; len: 15
CDR3aa: CASSLDLIFSGGQYF; CDR3nt: TGTGCCAGCAGCTTAGACCTGATATTTAGCGGGGGGCAGTACTTC; d_gene: TRBD2; abundance: few; j_gene: TRBJ2-7; v_gene: TRBV7-9; len: 15
CDR3aa: CAIRVSPSFGNTIYF; CDR3nt: TGTGCCATCAGAGTCAGTCCAAGTTTTGGAAACACCATATATTTT; d_gene: .; abundance: few; j_gene: TRBJ1-3; v_gene: TRBV10-3; len: 15
CDR3aa: CASSFNRLATAVNEQFF; CDR3nt: TGTGCCAGCAGCTTTAACCGACTAGCGACGGCGGTCAATGAGCAGTTCTTC; d_gene: TRBD2; abundance: .; j_gene: TRBJ2-1; v_gene: TRBV7-8; len: 17
CDR3aa: CSALQGNTGELFF; CDR3nt: TGCAGTGCTCTACAGGGGAACACCGGGGAGCTGTTTTTT; d_gene: .; abundance: many; j_gene: TRBJ2-2; v_gene: TRBV20-1; len: 13
CDR3aa: CASSITSGGTDTQYF; CDR3nt: TGTGCCAGCAGTATCACTAGCGGGGGCACAGATACGCAGTATTTT; d_gene: TRBD2; abundance: .; j_gene: TRBJ2-3; v_gene: TRBV28; len: 15
CDR3aa: CATSDPGFKSSYNEQFF; CDR3nt: TGTGCCACCAGTGACCCGGGATTTAAAAGCTCCTACAATGAGCAGTTCTTC; d_gene: .; abundance: few; j_gene: TRBJ2-1; v_gene: TRBV24-1; len: 17
CDR3aa: CASRIGNHPTDTQYF; CDR3nt: TGTGCCAGCAGGATCGGGAATCACCCCACAGATACGCAGTATTTT; d_gene: .; abundance: many; j_gene: TRBJ2-3; v_gene: TRBV2; len: 15
CDR3aa: CASSQRTGRDEQYF; CDR3nt: TGTGCCAGCAGCCAAAGAACAGGGCGGGACGAGCAGTACTTC; d_gene: .; abundance: many; j_gene: TRBJ2-7; v_gene: TRBV27; len: 14
CDR3aa: CASNAKMNTEAFF; CDR3nt: TGTGCCAGCAACGCCAAGATGAACACTGAAGCTTTCTTT; d_gene: .; abundance: few; j_gene: TRBJ1-1; v_gene: TRBV6-1; len: 13
CDR3aa: CASSVSSPSDTQYF; CDR3nt: TGTGCCAGCAGCGTTAGCTCTCCTTCAGATACGCAGTATTTT; d_gene: .; abundance: few; j_gene: TRBJ2-3; v_gene: TRBV7-3; len: 14
CDR3aa: CATSDRRTGGLAGELFF; CDR3nt: TGTGCCACCAGTGACCGTAGGACAGGGGGCTTGGCCGGGGAGCTGTTTTTT; d_gene: TRBD1; abundance: few; j_gene: TRBJ2-2; v_gene: TRBV24-1; len: 17
CDR3aa: CASSNHGGTGELFF; CDR3nt: TGTGCCAGCAGCAATCACGGGGGCACCGGGGAGCTGTTTTTT; d_gene: .; abundance: .; j_gene: TRBJ2-2; v_gene: TRBV7-2; len: 14
CDR3aa: CAWSGGTYNQPQHF; CDR3nt: TGTGCCTGGAGCGGGGGGACTTACAATCAGCCCCAGCATTTT; d_gene: .; abundance: few; j_gene: TRBJ1-5; v_gene: TRBV30; len: 14
CDR3aa: CSVLGQGATGELFF; CDR3nt: TGCAGCGTACTTGGGCAGGGAGCCACCGGGGAGCTGTTTTTT; d_gene: .; abundance: many; j_gene: TRBJ2-2; v_gene: TRBV29-1; len: 14
CDR3aa: CASSLEGRYNQPQHF; CDR3nt: TGTGCCAGCAGTTTAGAGGGACGTTACAATCAGCCCCAGCATTTT; d_gene: .; abundance: many; j_gene: TRBJ1-5; v_gene: TRBV27; len: 15
CDR3aa: CASGGRLNSGNTIYF; CDR3nt: TGTGCCAGCGGGGGAAGACTGAACTCTGGAAACACCATATATTTT; d_gene: .; abundance: many; j_gene: TRBJ1-3; v_gene: TRBV12-3/TRBV12-4; len: 15
CDR3aa: CATSDLLTDTQYF; CDR3nt: TGTGCCACCAGTGATCTCCTCACAGATACGCAGTATTTT; d_gene: .; abundance: many; j_gene: TRBJ2-3; v_gene: TRBV24-1; len: 13
CDR3aa: CSVMRGGRSNTGELFF; CDR3nt: TGCAGCGTTATGAGGGGGGGACGTTCCAACACCGGGGAGCTGTTTTTT; d_gene: .; abundance: .; j_gene: TRBJ2-2; v_gene: TRBV29-1; len: 16